This T cell receptor beta chain is drawn from a study of blood T cells in healthy people across ages. Study conclusions and caveats: Among T cells, TCR beta diversity per million cells dropped roughly linearly as age rose. Researchers report that TCR beta diversity correlated strongly with naive T cell percentage. Versus aged donors, long-lived donors had higher diversity and more naive CD4+ cells.

The germline V gene has CDR1 MDHEN and CDR2 SYDVKM. V lost 6 bases and J 4 bases, leaving 10 bases between the germline ends. There are 12 residues in the CDR3. There are a few counts of this clonotype. What it recognizes is unknown. Primed by a sample-barcoded 5' primer and a J-beta primer mix, a second PCR proceeded for roughly 6 to 12 cycles. TCRdb reprocessed the 5' RACE reads with MiXCR, giving one entry per CDR3 protein. Seen here are roughly 1,000,000 distinct CDR3 sequences, approximately 25% observed once, and the top ten hold less than 0.85%. The sample was also linked to a second study, of T cells of mothers and their children.

The V call is TRBV28, the J call TRBJ2-7; D is unresolved. The clonotype was recovered from a girl aged 2-10 years in good health. Sequencing was done on a sample of blood. In DNA, the CDR3 is TGTGCCAGCAGCTACGTCAGATACGAGCAGTACTTC. It translates to CASSYVRYEQYF.